This TCR beta chain was identified during a study of tumor-infiltrating lymphocytes in primary liver carcinoma. Study overall: Maximum tumor diameters ranged from roughly 4.2 to 10 cm, stage T1-T3 N0M0.

In this sample, this clonotype turned up a few times. Its specificity is not known. Study observations and caveats: The overlap of tumor-adjacent and tumor-blood pairs was smaller than that of tumor region pairs.

A constant-region primer served to make TCR beta cDNA from about 530 ng total RNA. Researchers made the TCR beta libraries by running three nested multiplex PCR rounds with slightly modified ARM-PCR. TRBV1-TRBV30 forward primers paired with a C-beta reverse primer drove the first two PCR rounds, roughly 10 cycles each. TCRdb processed the multiplex PCR reads anew with MiXCR; each CDR3 protein has one entry. The sample has fewer than 250,000 distinct CDR3 sequences, around three fifths seen once. The CDR3 consists of 11 residues. V was pared by 7 bases and J by 13 bases, with 6 bases of the junction left unmatched. The germline V gene encodes CDR1 MDHEN and CDR2 SYDVKM. Researchers drew blood RNA from unsorted whole blood and extracted germline DNA as well. Roughly 4 milliliters of peripheral blood were drawn preoperatively.

The clonotype originates from a woman in her sixties or seventies with primary liver carcinoma and hepatitis B virus infection. V is TRBV28 and J is TRBJ2-3; 9 bases are shared with TRBD1. The sequencing sample was made of peripheral blood. CDR3 protein: CASTDDRGEYF. CDR3 in DNA: TGTGCCAGCACCGACGACAGGGGGGAGTATTTT.